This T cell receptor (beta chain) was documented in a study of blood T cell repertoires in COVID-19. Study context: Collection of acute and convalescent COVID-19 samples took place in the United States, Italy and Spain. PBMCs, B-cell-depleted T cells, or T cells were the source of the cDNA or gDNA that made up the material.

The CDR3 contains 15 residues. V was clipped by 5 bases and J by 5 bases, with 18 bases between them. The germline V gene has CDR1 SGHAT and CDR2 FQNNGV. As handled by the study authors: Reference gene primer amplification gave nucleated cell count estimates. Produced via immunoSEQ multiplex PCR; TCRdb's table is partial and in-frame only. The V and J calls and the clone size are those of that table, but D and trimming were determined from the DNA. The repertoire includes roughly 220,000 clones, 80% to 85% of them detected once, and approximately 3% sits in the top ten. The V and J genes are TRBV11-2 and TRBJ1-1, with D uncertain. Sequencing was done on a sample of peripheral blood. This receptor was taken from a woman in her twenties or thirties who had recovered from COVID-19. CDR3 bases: TGTGCCAGCAGCATTATTACCGCGTCGAGGACTGAAGCTTTCTTT. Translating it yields CASSIITASRTEAFF.